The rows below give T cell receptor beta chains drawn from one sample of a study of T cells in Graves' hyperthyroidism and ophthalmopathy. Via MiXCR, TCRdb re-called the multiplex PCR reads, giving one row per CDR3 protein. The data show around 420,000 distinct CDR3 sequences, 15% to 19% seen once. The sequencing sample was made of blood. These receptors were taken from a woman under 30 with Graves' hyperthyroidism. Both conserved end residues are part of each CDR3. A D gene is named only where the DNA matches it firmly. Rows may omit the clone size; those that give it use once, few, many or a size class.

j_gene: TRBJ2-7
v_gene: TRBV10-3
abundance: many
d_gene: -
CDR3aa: CAISDLGGEQYF
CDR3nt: TGTGCCATCAGTGATTTGGGGGGCGAGCAGTACTTC

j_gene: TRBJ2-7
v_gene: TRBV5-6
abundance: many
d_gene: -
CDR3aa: CASSRVKRTDITYEQYF
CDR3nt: TGTGCCAGCAGCCGGGTGAAACGGACAGACATTACCTACGAGCAGTACTTC

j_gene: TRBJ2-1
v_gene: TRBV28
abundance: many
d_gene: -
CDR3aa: CASSLVNEQFF
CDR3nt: TGTGCCAGCAGTTTAGTAAATGAGCAGTTCTTC

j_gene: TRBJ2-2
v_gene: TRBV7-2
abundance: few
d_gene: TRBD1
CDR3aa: CASSRDRPNTGELFF
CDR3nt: TGTGCCAGCAGCCGGGACAGACCGAACACCGGGGAGCTGTTTTTT

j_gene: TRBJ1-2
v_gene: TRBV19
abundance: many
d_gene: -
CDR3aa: CASLGPFASNYGYTF
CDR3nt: TGTGCCAGTCTCGGACCTTTTGCGTCGAACTATGGCTACACCTTC

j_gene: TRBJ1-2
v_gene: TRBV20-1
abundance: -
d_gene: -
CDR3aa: CSARNRDAIAGYTF
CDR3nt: TGCAGTGCTAGGAACAGGGATGCTATTGCAGGCTACACCTTC

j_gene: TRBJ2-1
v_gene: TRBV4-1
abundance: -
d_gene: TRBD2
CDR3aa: CASNQGVLASGRRSYNEQFF
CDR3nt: TGCGCCAGCAACCAAGGGGTTTTGGCTAGCGGGAGACGCTCCTACAATGAGCAGTTCTTC

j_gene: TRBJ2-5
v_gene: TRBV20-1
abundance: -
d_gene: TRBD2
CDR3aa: CSARYLAGETQYF
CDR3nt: TGCAGTGCTAGGTACCTAGCGGGAGAGACCCAGTACTTC

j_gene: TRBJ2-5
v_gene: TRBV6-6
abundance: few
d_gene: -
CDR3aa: CASSYSLLKGNQETQYF
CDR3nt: TGTGCCAGCAGTTACTCTCTTCTGAAGGGGAACCAAGAGACCCAGTACTTC

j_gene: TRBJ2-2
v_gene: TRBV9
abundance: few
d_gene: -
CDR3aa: CASSEGGRVGAGELFF
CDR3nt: TGTGCCAGCAGCGAGGGGGGGCGGGTAGGTGCCGGGGAGCTGTTTTTT

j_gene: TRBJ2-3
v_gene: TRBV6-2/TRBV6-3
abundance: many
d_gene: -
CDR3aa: CASSGGLSDTQYF
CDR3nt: TGTGCCAGCAGTGGAGGGTTATCAGATACGCAGTATTTT

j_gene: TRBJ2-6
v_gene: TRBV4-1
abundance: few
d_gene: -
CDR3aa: CASSQEVAGSRISGANVLTF
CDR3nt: TGCGCCAGCAGCCAAGAGGTGGCGGGGAGCAGGATCTCTGGGGCCAACGTCCTGACTTTC

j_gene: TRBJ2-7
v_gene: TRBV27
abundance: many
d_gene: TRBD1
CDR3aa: CASRRTGAYEQYF
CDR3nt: TGTGCCAGCAGAAGGACAGGAGCCTACGAGCAGTACTTC

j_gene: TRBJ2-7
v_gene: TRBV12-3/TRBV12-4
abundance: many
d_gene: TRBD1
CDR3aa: CASSLSTGQGSYEQYF
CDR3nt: TGTGCCAGCAGCCTCTCTACGGGACAGGGGAGCTACGAGCAGTACTTC

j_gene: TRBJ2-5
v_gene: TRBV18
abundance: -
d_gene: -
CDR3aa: CASSPPFQETQYF
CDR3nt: TGTGCCAGCTCACCACCTTTTCAGGAGACCCAGTACTTC

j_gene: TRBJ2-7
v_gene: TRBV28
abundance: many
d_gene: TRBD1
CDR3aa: CASSTTGQGSSYEQYF
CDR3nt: TGTGCCAGCAGTACAACTGGACAGGGGAGCTCCTACGAGCAGTACTTC

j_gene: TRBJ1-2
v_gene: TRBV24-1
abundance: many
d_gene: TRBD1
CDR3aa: CATSDSGRGFNNYGYTF
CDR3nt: TGTGCCACCAGTGACTCCGGCAGGGGGTTTAACAACTATGGCTACACCTTC

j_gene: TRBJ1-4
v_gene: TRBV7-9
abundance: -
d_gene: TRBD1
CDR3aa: CASSFERQGGYEKLFF
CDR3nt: TGTGCCAGCAGCTTTGAAAGACAGGGGGGATATGAAAAACTGTTTTTT

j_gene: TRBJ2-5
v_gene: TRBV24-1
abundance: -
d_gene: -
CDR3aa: CATSDSQGIQYF
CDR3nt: TGTGCCACCAGTGACTCTCAGGGCATCCAGTACTTC

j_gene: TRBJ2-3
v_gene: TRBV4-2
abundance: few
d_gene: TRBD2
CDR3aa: CASSQERLAGSTDTQYF
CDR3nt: TGTGCCAGCAGCCAAGAGAGACTAGCGGGGAGCACAGATACGCAGTATTTT

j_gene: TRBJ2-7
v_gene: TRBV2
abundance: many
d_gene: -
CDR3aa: CASIDQTYEQYF
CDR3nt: TGTGCCAGCATTGACCAAACCTACGAGCAGTACTTC

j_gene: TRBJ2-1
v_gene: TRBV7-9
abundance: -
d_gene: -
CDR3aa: CASTLRGSYNEQFF
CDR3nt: TGTGCCAGCACCCTCCGTGGCTCCTACAATGAGCAGTTCTTC

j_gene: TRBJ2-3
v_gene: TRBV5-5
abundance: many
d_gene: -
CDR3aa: CASSLSVSRDTQYF
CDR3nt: TGTGCCAGCAGCTTGAGTGTTAGTCGTGATACGCAGTATTTT

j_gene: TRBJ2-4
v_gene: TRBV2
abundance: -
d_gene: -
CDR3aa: CASSPVGLGAKNIQYF
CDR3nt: TGTGCCAGCAGTCCGGTCGGCTTGGGGGCCAAAAACATTCAGTACTTC

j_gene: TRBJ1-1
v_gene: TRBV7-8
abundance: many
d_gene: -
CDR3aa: CASSPMTGNTEAFF
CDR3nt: TGTGCCAGCAGCCCGATGACAGGGAACACTGAAGCTTTCTTT

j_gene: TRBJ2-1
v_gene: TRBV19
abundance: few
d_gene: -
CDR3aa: CASSMGRYNEQFF
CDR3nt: TGTGCCAGTAGTATGGGACGGTACAATGAGCAGTTCTTC

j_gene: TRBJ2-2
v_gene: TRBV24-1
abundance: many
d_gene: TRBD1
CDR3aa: CATSPTPGQANTGELFF
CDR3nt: TGTGCCACCAGCCCTACCCCGGGACAGGCGAACACCGGGGAGCTGTTTTTT

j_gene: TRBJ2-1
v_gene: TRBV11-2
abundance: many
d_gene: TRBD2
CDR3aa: CASSRTSGASYNEQFF
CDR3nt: TGTGCCAGCAGCCGGACTAGCGGGGCCTCCTACAATGAGCAGTTCTTC

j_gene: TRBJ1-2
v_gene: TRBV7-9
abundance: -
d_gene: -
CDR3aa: CASSLAGTPTAHGYTF
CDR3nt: TGTGCCAGCAGCTTAGCAGGGACACCAACTGCCCATGGCTACACCTTC

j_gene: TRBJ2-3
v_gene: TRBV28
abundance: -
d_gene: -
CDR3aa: CASRGGAGTQYF
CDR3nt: TGTGCCAGCAGGGGCGGCGCAGGAACGCAGTATTTT

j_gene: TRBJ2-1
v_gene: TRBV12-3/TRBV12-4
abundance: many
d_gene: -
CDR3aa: CASSGGGLVGVNEQFF
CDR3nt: TGTGCCAGCAGTGGGGGCGGCCTAGTAGGGGTAAATGAGCAGTTCTTC

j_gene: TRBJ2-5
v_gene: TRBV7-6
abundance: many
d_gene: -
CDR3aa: CASRAGGAETQYF
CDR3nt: TGTGCCAGCAGGGCCGGCGGGGCGGAGACCCAGTACTTC

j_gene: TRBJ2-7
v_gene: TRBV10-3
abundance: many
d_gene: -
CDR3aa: CASLDSSYEQYF
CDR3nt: TGTGCCAGCCTAGACAGCTCCTACGAGCAGTACTTC

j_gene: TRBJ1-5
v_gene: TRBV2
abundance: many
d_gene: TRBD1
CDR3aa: CASSRKDRGPVHF
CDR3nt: TGTGCCAGCAGTCGAAAGGACAGGGGCCCCGTGCATTTT

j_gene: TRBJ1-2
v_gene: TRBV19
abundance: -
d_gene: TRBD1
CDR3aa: CASTTGVGAQGAGGYGYTF
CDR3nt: TGTGCCAGTACCACAGGGGTGGGGGCACAGGGAGCCGGCGGGTATGGCTACACCTTC

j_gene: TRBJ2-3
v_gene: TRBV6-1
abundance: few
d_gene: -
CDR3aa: CASSDPLRGSNTQYF
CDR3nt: TGTGCCAGCAGTGACCCACTCAGGGGTTCAAATACGCAGTATTTT